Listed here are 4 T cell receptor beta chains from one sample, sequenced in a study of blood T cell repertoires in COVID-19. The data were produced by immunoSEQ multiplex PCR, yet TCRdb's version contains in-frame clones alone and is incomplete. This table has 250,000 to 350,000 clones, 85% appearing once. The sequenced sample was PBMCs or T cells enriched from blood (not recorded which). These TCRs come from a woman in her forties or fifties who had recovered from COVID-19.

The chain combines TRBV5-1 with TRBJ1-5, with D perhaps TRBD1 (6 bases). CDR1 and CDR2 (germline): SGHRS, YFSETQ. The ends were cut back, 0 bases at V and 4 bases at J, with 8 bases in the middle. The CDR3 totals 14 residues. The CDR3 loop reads CASSLDRANQPQHF. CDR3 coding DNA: TGCGCCAGCAGCTTGGACAGGGCGAATCAGCCCCAGCATTTT.

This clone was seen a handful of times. CDR3 amino acids: CASSLDGTGATDTQYF. For the CDR3, the DNA is TGCGCCAGCAGCTTGGACGGGACAGGGGCCACAGATACGCAGTATTTT. The chain recombines TRBV5-1 with TRBJ2-3; 10 nucleotides agree with TRBD1. Germline assignment: CDR1 SGHRS and CDR2 YFSETQ. After removal of 0 bases from V and 2 bases from J, the junction contained 3 bases not matched to a gene. CDR3 size: 16 residues. Combining the CDR3 with reference TRBV5-1 and TRBJ2-3 gives the whole variable domain KAGVTQTPRYLIKTRGQQVTLSCSPISGHRSVSWYQQTPGQGLQFLFEYFSETQRNKGNFPGRFSGRQFSNSRSEMNVSTLELGDSALYLCASSLDGTGATDTQYFGPGTRLTVL.

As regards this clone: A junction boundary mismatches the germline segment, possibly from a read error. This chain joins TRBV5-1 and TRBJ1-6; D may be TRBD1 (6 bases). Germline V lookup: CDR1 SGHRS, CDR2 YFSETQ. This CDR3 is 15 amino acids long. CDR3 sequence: CASSLGVTGRSPLHF. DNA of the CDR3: TGCGCCAGCAGTTTGGGAGTCACAGGGCGGTCACCCCTCCACTTT.

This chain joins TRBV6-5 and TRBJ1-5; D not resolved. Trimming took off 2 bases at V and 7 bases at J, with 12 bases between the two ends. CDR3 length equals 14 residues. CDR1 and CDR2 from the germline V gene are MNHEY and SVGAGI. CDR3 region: CASSYDSDLQPQHF. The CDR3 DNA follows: TGTGCCAGCAGTTACGATTCAGACTTGCAGCCCCAGCATTTT.